Listed below are T cell receptor beta chains from one sample, sequenced in a study of cytomegalovirus exposure and HLA in healthy donors. Repertoires were generated with immunoSEQ multiplex PCR, while TCRdb's copy carries only in-frame clones and drops some. This sample carries under 75,000 clones, approximately 95% of them seen once, and the ten largest clones take more than 0.9%. Specimen: PBMCs. These receptors came from a woman under 30 in good health and CMV-seronegative. Each CDR3 is given with its conserved first and last residue. Fields, in order: CDR3 protein, CDR3 DNA, D gene, V gene, J gene. The D gene is left open where the match is weak.

CDR3 protein: CASSLGSRGLFQPQHF; CDR3 DNA: TGTGCCAGCAGCTTAGGGTCCAGGGGCTTGTTTCAGCCCCAGCATTTT; D gene: .; V gene: TRBV7-2; J gene: TRBJ1-5
CDR3 protein: CASRQLHNEQFF; CDR3 DNA: TGTGCCAGCCGACAGCTTCACAATGAGCAGTTCTTC; D gene: .; V gene: TRBV25-1; J gene: TRBJ2-1
CDR3 protein: CASSPADFVWEAFF; CDR3 DNA: TGTGCCAGCTCACCAGCGGATTTCGTTTGGGAAGCTTTCTTT; D gene: .; V gene: TRBV18; J gene: TRBJ1-1
CDR3 protein: CATRLQRVGELFF; CDR3 DNA: TGTGCCACCCGTCTACAGAGGGTCGGGGAGCTGTTTTTT; D gene: .; V gene: TRBV28; J gene: TRBJ2-2
CDR3 protein: CAISEPLGRGDETQYF; CDR3 DNA: TGTGCCATCAGTGAGCCCTTAGGGAGGGGAGATGAGACCCAGTACTTC; D gene: TRBD2; V gene: TRBV10-3; J gene: TRBJ2-5
CDR3 protein: CASSSARHLSGNTIYF; CDR3 DNA: TGTGCCAGTAGTTCGGCCAGACACCTCTCTGGAAACACCATATATTTT; D gene: .; V gene: TRBV19; J gene: TRBJ1-3
CDR3 protein: CSVDLGAGAFF; CDR3 DNA: TGCAGCGTTGATCTGGGGGCCGGAGCTTTCTTT; D gene: .; V gene: TRBV29-1; J gene: TRBJ1-1
CDR3 protein: CASNLAGGAQDEFF; CDR3 DNA: TGTGCCAGCAACTTGGCGGGAGGGGCCCAGGACGAGTTCTTC; D gene: TRBD2; V gene: TRBV28; J gene: TRBJ2-1
CDR3 protein: CASSLVLGEEEKLFF; CDR3 DNA: TGTGCCAGCAGCTTAGTCTTGGGGGAGGAAGAAAAACTGTTTTTT; D gene: .; V gene: TRBV13; J gene: TRBJ1-4
CDR3 protein: CASSEAGDTQYF; CDR3 DNA: TGTGCCAGCAGTGAAGCGGGCGATACGCAGTATTTT; D gene: .; V gene: TRBV2; J gene: TRBJ2-3
CDR3 protein: CASTVAGSSYNEQFF; CDR3 DNA: TGTGCCAGCACCGTAGCGGGAAGCTCCTACAATGAGCAGTTCTTC; D gene: TRBD2; V gene: TRBV9; J gene: TRBJ2-1
CDR3 protein: CASSLSVGRGNTEAFF; CDR3 DNA: TGTGCCAGCAGTTTGTCGGTAGGGAGGGGGAACACTGAAGCTTTCTTT; D gene: .; V gene: TRBV28; J gene: TRBJ1-1
CDR3 protein: CASHPRGGAQYF; CDR3 DNA: TGTGCCAGCCACCCCCGGGGGGGGGCGCAGTATTTT; D gene: TRBD2; V gene: TRBV27; J gene: TRBJ2-3
CDR3 protein: CASSLILRDGEQFF; CDR3 DNA: TGTGCCAGCAGCTTGATCCTCCGCGACGGGGAGCAGTTCTTC; D gene: .; V gene: TRBV7-2; J gene: TRBJ2-1
CDR3 protein: CASSPRGGGEKLFF; CDR3 DNA: TGTGCCAGCAGCCCCCGGGGGGGCGGTGAAAAACTGTTTTTT; D gene: .; V gene: TRBV7-2; J gene: TRBJ1-4
CDR3 protein: CASSQTVRSSAPHQPQHF; CDR3 DNA: TGTGCCAGCAGCCAAACGGTTCGGAGTTCGGCCCCTCATCAGCCCCAGCATTTT; D gene: .; V gene: TRBV16; J gene: TRBJ1-5
CDR3 protein: CASSRLAGDPNTGELFF; CDR3 DNA: TGTGCCAGCAGTAGACTAGCGGGGGACCCGAACACCGGGGAGCTGTTTTTT; D gene: TRBD2; V gene: TRBV27; J gene: TRBJ2-2
CDR3 protein: CASSISRPSYEQYF; CDR3 DNA: TGTGCCAGTAGTATCAGCAGGCCATCCTACGAGCAGTACTTC; D gene: .; V gene: TRBV19; J gene: TRBJ2-7
CDR3 protein: CASSPQSATRVVGYTF; CDR3 DNA: TGCGCCAGCAGCCCCCAGTCGGCCACCCGGGTCGTTGGCTACACCTTC; D gene: .; V gene: TRBV4-3; J gene: TRBJ1-2
CDR3 protein: CASTKGVRSYNEQFF; CDR3 DNA: TGTGCCAGTACCAAAGGGGTTCGGTCCTACAATGAGCAGTTCTTC; D gene: .; V gene: TRBV19; J gene: TRBJ2-1
CDR3 protein: CASSQPGLAGGQYNEQFF; CDR3 DNA: TGTGCCAGCAGCCAACCCGGACTAGCGGGAGGGCAATACAATGAGCAGTTCTTC; D gene: TRBD2; V gene: TRBV4-2; J gene: TRBJ2-1
CDR3 protein: CATSRAGTSKLYNEQFF; CDR3 DNA: TGTGCCACCAGCAGAGCCGGGACTAGCAAACTTTACAATGAGCAGTTCTTC; D gene: TRBD2; V gene: TRBV15; J gene: TRBJ2-1
CDR3 protein: CASSPQQGPPNEQYF; CDR3 DNA: TGTGCCAGCTCCCCGCAACAGGGACCCCCCAACGAGCAGTACTTC; D gene: .; V gene: TRBV18; J gene: TRBJ2-7
CDR3 protein: CASTRTRVVNQPQHF; CDR3 DNA: TGTGCCAGTACCAGGACTCGGGTTGTCAATCAGCCCCAGCATTTT; D gene: .; V gene: TRBV19; J gene: TRBJ1-5